This T cell receptor (beta chain) came from a study of OX40 agonist ivuxolimab in advanced cancers. For the study at large: Previous treatment with anti-PD-1, anti-PD-L1 or anti-CTLA-4 therapy was allowed; roughly 40% had received some. A partial response was reached by three patients: one with hepatocellular carcinoma and two with cutaneous melanoma. Study-level points and caveats: Blood T cells, both CD4+ and CD8+, expanded clonally by week 6 at 0.1 to 3.0 mg/kg.

In the case of this clone: The antigen remains undetermined.

TCRdb keeps only in-frame clones here, not all; method: immunoSEQ multiplex PCR. In the table there are 50,000 to 65,000 clones, about 81% of which are singletons. The CDR3 length is 13 residues. Trimming shortened V by 6 bases and J by 0 bases, and 6 bases separated the two germline ends. CDR1 is LNHDA, CDR2 SQIVND, per germline (reference sequence). The gene calls are TRBV19 and TRBJ1-3; D call uncertain. The source is an adult with an advanced solid tumor such as melanoma, head and neck, liver or kidney cancer. The sample in question was CD4+ or CD8+ T cells sorted from blood, obtained in a trial of the OX40 agonist ivuxolimab. Here the CDR3 DNA reads TGTGCCAGTAGCCCGTCCTCTGGAAACACCATATATTTT. It codes for CASSPSSGNTIYF.